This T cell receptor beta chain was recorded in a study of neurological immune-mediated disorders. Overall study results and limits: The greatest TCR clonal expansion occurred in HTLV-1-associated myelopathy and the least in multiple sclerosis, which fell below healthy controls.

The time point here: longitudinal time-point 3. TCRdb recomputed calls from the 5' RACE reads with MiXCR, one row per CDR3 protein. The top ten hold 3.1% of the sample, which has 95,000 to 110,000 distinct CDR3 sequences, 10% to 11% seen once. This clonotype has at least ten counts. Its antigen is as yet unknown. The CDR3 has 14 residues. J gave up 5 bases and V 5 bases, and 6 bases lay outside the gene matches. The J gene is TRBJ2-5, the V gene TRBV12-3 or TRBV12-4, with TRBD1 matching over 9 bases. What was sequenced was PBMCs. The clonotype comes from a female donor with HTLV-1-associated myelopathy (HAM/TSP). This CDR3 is CASSRDRVVETQYF. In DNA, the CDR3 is TGTGCCAGCAGTCGGGACAGGGTTGTTGAGACCCAGTACTTC.